The rows below give T cell receptor beta chains drawn from one sample of a study of blood T cell repertoires in COVID-19. Assay: immunoSEQ multiplex PCR; the TCRdb copy retains only in-frame clones and omits some. The sample has fewer than 300,000 clones; about 80% are singletons. Sequenced: peripheral blood. The receptors were gathered from an elderly woman with acute or convalescent COVID-19. The CDR3 runs from the conserved cysteine through the conserved F or W. The D gene is left open where the match is weak. Not all rows give a size; the values are once, few, many and, for expanded clones, a class.

D gene | J gene | clone size | V gene | CDR3 DNA | CDR3 protein
- | TRBJ2-3 | - | TRBV11-2 | TGTGCCAGCAGCTCCATTGGTGGGGCTACAGATACGCAGTATTTT | CASSSIGGATDTQYF
TRBD1 | TRBJ1-5 | - | TRBV19 | TGTGCCAGTAGTATAGGGCGGTTCGGGACAGGTCGTCAGCCCCAGCATTTT | CASSIGRFGTGRQPQHF
TRBD1 | TRBJ2-7 | many | TRBV27 | TGTGCCAGCGGCCTAACAGGGGTCTACGAGCAGTACTTC | CASGLTGVYEQYF
TRBD1 | TRBJ2-2 | - | TRBV10-3 | TGTGCCATCAGCGCCGGACAGGGTTTGGCGAACACCGGGGAGCTGTTTTTT | CAISAGQGLANTGELFF
- | TRBJ1-1 | - | TRBV12-3/TRBV12-4 | TGTGCCAGCAGTGGGCGCGGGGACGCTTTCTTT | CASSGRGDAFF
- | TRBJ1-2 | - | TRBV2 | TGTGCCAGCAGGATCGGGGATTTCTATGGCTACACCTTC | CASRIGDFYGYTF
- | TRBJ2-5 | - | TRBV5-5 | TGTGCCAGCAGCCAAGGACAGAAGGCCTGGTACCAAGAGACCCAGTACTTC | CASSQGQKAWYQETQYF
- | TRBJ2-1 | - | TRBV9 | TGTGCCAGCAGCGTAGAGGGGGAGGGGCCCAATGAGCAGTTCTTC | CASSVEGEGPNEQFF
- | TRBJ1-5 | many | TRBV28 | TGTGCCAGCAGTTTAATGGGAGAAAATCAGCCCCAGCATTTT | CASSLMGENQPQHF
TRBD1 | TRBJ1-1 | - | TRBV18 | TGTGCCAGCTCACCGGATGCAGGGGGCTACACTGAAGCTTTCTTT | CASSPDAGGYTEAFF
TRBD1 | TRBJ1-2 | - | TRBV2 | TGTGCCAGCAGTGACAGGGGGCGCGGAGGCTACACCTTC | CASSDRGRGGYTF
TRBD1 | TRBJ2-1 | - | TRBV9 | TGTGCCAGCAGCGTGATAGGGACAGGGTTGAATGAGCAGTTCTTC | CASSVIGTGLNEQFF
- | TRBJ2-2 | many | TRBV7-9 | TGTGCCAGCAGCCCCAGGACAGTTAGCGGGGAGCTGTTTTTT | CASSPRTVSGELFF
TRBD2 | TRBJ2-3 | - | TRBV7-2 | TGTGCCAGCAGCTTAGATGGGCCTAGCGGGGGGAGGGATACGCAGTATTTT | CASSLDGPSGGRDTQYF
- | TRBJ2-2 | many | TRBV7-3 | TGTGCCAGCAGCTTAACAGAGGCCGGGGAGCTGTTTTTT | CASSLTEAGELFF
TRBD2 | TRBJ2-3 | - | TRBV24-1 | TGTGCCACCAGTGATCCCTCGGCGGGGGGCTCCGCGGGAGATACGCAGTATTTT | CATSDPSAGGSAGDTQYF
- | TRBJ1-2 | - | TRBV7-9 | TGTGCCAGCAGCAATGCAGGGGCGTATGGCTACACCTTC | CASSNAGAYGYTF
- | TRBJ2-7 | - | TRBV6-6 | TGTGCCAGCAGTTACTCGATCGCGTACGAGCAGTACTTC | CASSYSIAYEQYF
- | TRBJ2-5 | - | TRBV10-3 | TGTGCCATCAGTAGTAGAGAAGAGACCCAGTACTTC | CAISSREETQYF
TRBD2 | TRBJ2-1 | - | TRBV18 | TGTGCCAGCTCACCACGGTCTAGCGGGGACAATGAGCAGTTCTTC | CASSPRSSGDNEQFF
- | TRBJ1-4 | - | TRBV6-1 | TGTGCCAGCAGTGAGTTTCAGGGCACGAATGAAAAACTGTTTTTT | CASSEFQGTNEKLFF
- | TRBJ2-1 | - | TRBV4-1 | TGCGCCAGCAGCCAAAGCCCAGGGGCCCCCGGCAATGAGCAGTTCTTC | CASSQSPGAPGNEQFF
TRBD1 | TRBJ1-6 | - | TRBV7-9 | TGTGCCAGCACCCCGGGACAGGGGGAGAATTCACCCCTCCACTTT | CASTPGQGENSPLHF